Following are 4 T cell receptor beta chains from one sample sequenced in a study of neurological immune-mediated disorders. From the 5' RACE reads, TCRdb called clonotypes with MiXCR, one entry per CDR3 protein. Of 30,000 or so distinct CDR3 sequences detected, roughly 4.4% appear once; the ten largest clones hold 23%. What was sequenced was PBMCs. These TCRs come from a man aged 18 to 29 in good health.

This clonotype was seen only a few times. The CDR3 bases are TGTGCCAGTAGTATAGTACCCCCACAGGGCAATGAGCAGTTCTTC. It is translated as CASSIVPPQGNEQFF. The chain couples TRBV19 to TRBJ2-1; possibly TRBD1 for D (6 bases). Germline CDR1 LNHDA, CDR2 SQIVND (reference sequence). Trimming shortened V by 1 base and J by 6 bases, and 13 bases separated the two germline ends. The CDR3 is made up of 15 amino acids.

There are many counts of this clonotype. V gene TRBV7-8 combines with J gene TRBJ1-1, with no clear D. The CDR3 is made up of 15 amino acids. Germline CDR1 reads SGHVS; CDR2 reads FQNEAQ. V was cut by 2 bases and J by 1 base, with 11 bases left in between. The CDR3 DNA follows: TGTGCCAGCAGCTTATCCAACTGGGAGAACACTGAAGCTTTCTTT. Protein sequence: CASSLSNWENTEAFF.

This clonotype occurred many times. The J gene is TRBJ2-3, the V gene TRBV7-9; D is undetermined. There are 12 residues in the CDR3. The germline V and J ends were trimmed by 4 bases and 6 bases, with 8 bases remaining between them. Germline lookup yields CDR1 SEHNR and CDR2 FQNEAQ (reference sequence). Here the CDR3 DNA reads TGTGCCAGCAGCTCGGCCCCCGATACGCAGTATTTT. This encodes CASSSAPDTQYF.

This clonotype has a count of ten or more. The chain has TRBV21-1 and TRBJ1-1; the D call TRBD1 from the table was never checked on the DNA. TRBV21-1 is annotated as a pseudogene. This CDR3 is built from 19 residues. The CDR3 coding sequence is TGTGCCAGCAGCAATCGGCCGACCCGGACAGTAAACCTGAACACTGAAGCTTTCTTT. Its protein is CASSNRPTRTVNLNTEAFF.